The 2 T cell receptor beta chains in this list originate from one sample, sequenced in a study of shared clonotypes between healthy human individuals. The repertoire was sequenced with immunoSEQ multiplex PCR; TCRdb's copy has only in-frame clones and lacks some. This sample yields over 2 million clones, of which 85% to 95% are seen a single time; 0.1% to 0.15% belongs to the top ten. The sample comprised naive CD4+ T cells sorted from blood. The subset here: CD45RA+ positively selected. These receptor sequences come from a man aged 18 to 30 in good health.

In its sample, this clone was seen once. The sample has other DNA sequences that encode this CDR3 too. The CDR3 DNA is TGTGCCAGCAGCGTAGGGGGGCCCTCCTACAATGAGCAGTTCTTC. This translates into CASSVGGPSYNEQFF. This chain joins TRBV9 and TRBJ2-1, with D perhaps matching TRBD1 (6 bases). Germline V CDR1 and CDR2: SGDLS, YYNGEE. V was clipped by 0 bases and J by 0 bases, with 7 bases between them. The CDR3 is 15 amino acids.

This clone was seen a single time. Additional DNA sequences in this sample encode the identical CDR3. This rearrangement joins TRBV7-9 to TRBJ2-1; 9 bases agree with TRBD1. Germline lookup yields CDR1 SEHNR and CDR2 FQNEAQ (reference sequence). CDR3 length: 15 amino acids. V was clipped by 5 bases and J by 1 base; unmatched bases: 3. CDR3: CASSLQGASYNEQFF. Written as DNA, the CDR3 is TGTGCCAGCAGCCTACAGGGGGCGTCCTACAATGAGCAGTTCTTC.